The 9 T cell receptor beta chains given below trace back to one sample, sequenced in a study of blood T cell repertoires in COVID-19. This table comes from immunoSEQ multiplex PCR, and its TCRdb copy is limited to in-frame clones, with some not included. The sample shows 280,000 or so clones, roughly 90% of them seen only once. Sequencing used PBMCs or T cells enriched from blood (not recorded which). The receptors derive from a woman aged 50 to 60 who had been exposed to COVID-19.

The rearrangement uses TRBV2 and TRBJ1-2; 9 positions agree with TRBD1. This CDR3 is 12 amino acids long. Germline V gives CDR1 SNHLY, CDR2 FYNNEI. With V trimmed by 7 bases and J by 5 bases, 2 bases remained unmatched. CDR3 sequence reads: CASIGTGYGYTF. CDR3 bases: TGTGCCAGCATCGGGACAGGGTATGGCTACACCTTC.

The chain combines TRBV18 with TRBJ1-5, with 8 bases lining up with TRBD1. After removal of 3 bases from V and 5 bases from J, the junction contained 3 bases not matched to a gene. Germline assignment: CDR1 KGHSH and CDR2 LQKENI. This CDR3 region has 14 residues. This CDR3 is CASSPTGQDQPQHF. The CDR3, as DNA: TGTGCCAGCTCACCGACGGGACAGGATCAGCCCCAGCATTTT.

J is TRBJ1-6 and V is TRBV7-9; the match to TRBD1 covers 7 bases. Germline V lookup: CDR1 SEHNR, CDR2 FQNEAQ (reference sequence). V lost 8 bases, J lost 7 bases, and 11 bases stayed unmatched. The CDR3 totals 15 residues. In DNA form, the CDR3 reads TGTGCCAGCTCGAGGGGGCAAGGTGGAAATTCACCCCTCCACTTT. Its protein is CASSRGQGGNSPLHF.

J is TRBJ1-2 and V is TRBV7-8; D is perhaps TRBD1 (6 bases). This CDR3 spans 16 amino acids. V lost 1 base to trimming and J lost 4 bases, with 16 bases between them. The germline gives CDR1 SGHVS, CDR2 FQNEAQ. The CDR3: CASSLVPRGNRYGYTF. Here the CDR3 DNA reads TGTGCCAGCAGCTTAGTACCCAGGGGAAATCGCTATGGCTACACCTTC.

The genes are TRBV6-5 and TRBJ2-1; 8 positions agree with TRBD2. Germline V CDR1 and CDR2: MNHEY, SVGAGI. CDR3 length equals 15 residues. Trimming took 4 bases from V and 0 from J; bases not matched to a gene: 2. CDR3 coding DNA: TGTGCCAGCAGTTTAGCGGGGAGCTCCTACAATGAGCAGTTCTTC. Translated, it gives CASSLAGSSYNEQFF.

The genes are TRBV5-1 and TRBJ2-5, with 12 bases lining up with TRBD2. With 0 bases clipped from V and 2 bases from J, the junction kept 5 bases outside the gene matches. This CDR3 is 17 amino acids long. The germline gives CDR1 SGHRS, CDR2 YFSETQ. The CDR3 sequence: CASSLGTSGDPQETQYF. In DNA, the CDR3 is TGCGCCAGCAGCTTGGGGACTAGCGGGGACCCACAAGAGACCCAGTACTTC.

The rearrangement uses TRBV2 and TRBJ1-2; D gene ambiguous. Germline CDR1 and CDR2: SNHLY and FYNNEI. This CDR3 has 14 amino acids. V gave up 2 bases and J gave up 8 bases, with 15 bases separating them. This chain's CDR3 is CASSESTGVWGYTF. In DNA, the CDR3 is TGTGCCAGCAGTGAAAGTACCGGGGTCTGGGGCTACACCTTC.

The chain is built from TRBV6-5 and TRBJ2-5, with 9 positions matching TRBD2. Germline V gives CDR1 MNHEY, CDR2 SVGAGI. V was pared by 0 bases and J by 7 bases, with 6 bases of the junction left unmatched. This CDR3 is 15 amino acids long. CDR3 DNA: TGTGCCAGCAGTTACTCGGGGACTAGCCATCCGACCCAGTACTTC. It encodes CASSYSGTSHPTQYF.

The chain combines TRBV5-5 with TRBJ2-7; the match to TRBD2 covers 8 bases. The CDR3 totals 14 residues. The V and J ends lost 3 bases and 2 bases, in that order; junction bases with no gene match: 4. The V gene's germline CDR1 is SGHKS and CDR2 YYEKEE (reference sequence). CDR3 sequence: CASSYLGGAYEQYF. The CDR3 DNA follows: TGTGCCAGCAGCTATCTCGGGGGGGCCTACGAGCAGTACTTC.